Here is one T cell receptor beta chain with its context. Only in-frame clones appear in the TCRdb table, and some are missing; sequencing was by immunoSEQ multiplex PCR. This table has some 110,000 clones, roughly 75% appearing once. J lost 8 bases, V lost 1 base, and 5 bases had no gene match. The CDR3 loop spans 16 amino acids. Per the germline V gene, CDR1 is MNHNY and CDR2 is SVGAGI (reference sequence). The sample comes from a study of blood T cell repertoires in COVID-19. Across the study: Some COVID-19 samples were acute and others convalescent; all came from the United States, Italy and Spain. In each case, the material was cDNA or gDNA derived from T cells, B-cell-depleted T cells, or PBMCs.

This TCR was recovered from a man aged 55 to 69 with active or convalescent COVID-19. The sequenced material came from peripheral blood. The chain joins TRBV6-6 to TRBJ1-6; 10 nucleotides align to TRBD1. In DNA form, the CDR3 reads TGTGCCAGCAGTTACTTTTTTGGGACAGGGGATTCACCCCTCCACTTT. Protein product: CASSYFFGTGDSPLHF.